The present TCR beta chain was sequenced within a study of T-cell memory formation after mild COVID-19. Study at large: The study found TCR clusters largely donor specific.

Study-level findings and limits: Contracting CD4+ clones were located mainly in CM and EM, and CD8+ clones in EMRA. Some SARS-CoV-2-responding clones were already detected in memory before infection.

5'RACE primed from the constant segment yielded TCR alpha and TCR beta cDNA libraries bearing sample barcodes and UMIs. One entry per CDR3 protein, called by TCRdb with MiXCR from the 5' RACE reads. The sample has some 130,000 distinct CDR3 sequences; approximately 16% are singletons. Comment on this clonotype: Its target is not known.

Germline V CDR1 and CDR2: DFQATT, SNEGSKA (reference sequence). V lost 0 bases, J lost 9 bases, and 11 bases stayed unmatched. The length of the CDR3 is 15 residues. Sequenced input: PBMCs or a T cell subset sorted from them (not recorded which). The genes are TRBV20-1 and TRBJ2-1; 7 positions match TRBD2. This receptor was identified in an adult woman who had mild COVID-19 (a few samples of this study predate the infection). Cell type and time point are not known. The chain's CDR3 is CSAREGAGRRPEQFF. Written as DNA, the CDR3 is TGCAGTGCTAGAGAGGGAGCGGGACGCCGACCTGAGCAGTTCTTC.